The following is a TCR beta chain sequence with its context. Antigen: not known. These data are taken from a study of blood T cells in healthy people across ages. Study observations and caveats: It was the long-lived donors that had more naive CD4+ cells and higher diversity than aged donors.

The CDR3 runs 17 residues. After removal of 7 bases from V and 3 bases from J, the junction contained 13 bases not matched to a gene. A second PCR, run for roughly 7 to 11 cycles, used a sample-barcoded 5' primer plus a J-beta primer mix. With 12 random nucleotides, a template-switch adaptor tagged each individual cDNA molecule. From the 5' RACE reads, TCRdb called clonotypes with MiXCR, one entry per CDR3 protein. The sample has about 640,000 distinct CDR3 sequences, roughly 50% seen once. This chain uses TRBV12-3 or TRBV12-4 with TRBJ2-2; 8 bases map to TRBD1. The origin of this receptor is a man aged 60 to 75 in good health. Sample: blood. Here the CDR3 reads CASNKDRAAWDTGELFF. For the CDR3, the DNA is TGTGCCAGCAATAAGGACAGGGCGGCCTGGGACACCGGGGAGCTGTTTTTT.